This T cell receptor (beta chain) was sequenced in a study of T cells expressing NK-cell markers. Study-wide points: Six of the donors carried dominant NKG2C+ clonotypes that took up about 1.0-7.0% of their CD8+ T cells.

About this clonotype itself: No antigen is known for it.

In generating TCR beta cDNA, 5'RACE template switching with UMIs was used. Following a re-call of the 5' RACE reads, TCRdb has one entry per CDR3 protein and lacks DNA. This table lists 500,000 to 600,000 distinct CDR3 sequences. Germline V lookup: CDR1 SGHVS, CDR2 FNYEAQ. The CDR3 consists of 19 residues. The receptor comes from a man younger than 35 in good health. The specimen was blood T cells: a sorted CD56 or NKG2C T cell subset, CD4+ or CD8+ T cells, or bulk PBMC T cells (not recorded which). The chain uses TRBV7-6 and TRBJ2-3; there is no DNA to check the TCRdb D call of TRBD2. Here the CDR3 reads CASSLYSGTSGGAVNTQYF.